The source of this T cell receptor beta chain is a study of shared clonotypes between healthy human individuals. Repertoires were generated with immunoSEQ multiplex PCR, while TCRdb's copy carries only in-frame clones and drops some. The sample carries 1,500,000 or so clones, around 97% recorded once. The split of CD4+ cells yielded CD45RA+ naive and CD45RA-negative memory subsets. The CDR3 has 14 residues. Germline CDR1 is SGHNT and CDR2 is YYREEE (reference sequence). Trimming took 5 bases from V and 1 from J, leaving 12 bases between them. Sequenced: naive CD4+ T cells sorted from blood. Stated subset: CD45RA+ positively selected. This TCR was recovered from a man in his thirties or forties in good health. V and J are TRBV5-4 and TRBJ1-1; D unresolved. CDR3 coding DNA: TGTGCCAGCAGATACGACCCCCAGAACACTGAAGCTTTCTTT. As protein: CASRYDPQNTEAFF.